This entry describes one T cell receptor (beta chain). Its antigen is still unknown. This sample was included in a study of CD8 T cells in ankylosing spondylitis. This CDR3 spans 16 amino acids. CDR1 and CDR2 (germline): SGHTA, FQGNSA. The J segment lost 2 bases and the V segment lost 5 bases, leaving 12 bases of the junction unmatched. Making use of molecular barcodes, quantitative 5'-RACE generated TCR beta libraries. TCRdb reprocessed the 5' RACE reads via MiXCR and lists one record per CDR3 protein. The sample shows around 150,000 distinct CDR3 sequences, roughly 30% of them seen only once. Overall study findings and caveats: Previous work reported some of these motif variants in the synovial fluid and blood of reactive arthritis. Disease-linked clones, CD8+, were relatively rare in peripheral blood. As reported, disease-linked clones showed significant enrichment in matched ankylosing spondylitis synovial fluid.

The origin of this receptor is a male donor with ankylosing spondylitis. The specimen sequenced was synovial fluid, either unsorted or a sorted T cell fraction (not recorded which). The rearrangement links TRBV7-2 to TRBJ2-7, with 7 bases aligning to TRBD1. CDR3 nucleotides: TGTGCCAGCAGCCCACGGATCGGGACAGCTACCTACGAGCAGTACTTC. It codes for CASSPRIGTATYEQYF.